A single sample is the source of the 9 T cell receptor beta chains below, sequenced in a study of CD8+CD57+ T cells in acquired aplastic anemia (dated by TCRdb to between 2018 and 2020). Patients chosen for sequencing had shown expansion of CD8+CD57+ cells by flow cytometry. Sequencing relied on an Illumina HiSeq 2000. Genomic DNA was used as template for profiling of TCR beta VDJ combinations and CDR3 sequences. TCRdb's own reprocessing of the public reads used fastp at Q25 and MiXCR and kept productive beta chains. Here each entry gathers all rows of one CDR3 protein and keeps the most common genes and DNA. This sample lists around 180,000 distinct CDR3 sequences; roughly half were detected once. The leading ten clones occupy 1.8% of the sample. The sequencing input was sorted CD4+, CD8+, or CD8+CD57+ T cells (not recorded which) from PBMCs. The receptors here all came from a human donor with aplastic anemia.

V usage is TRBV5-1 and J usage is TRBJ2-7; no reliable D call. V was pared by 4 bases and J by 4 bases, with 6 bases between. The CDR3 has 11 amino acids. Germline CDR1 SGHRS, CDR2 YFSETQ. The CDR3 region has the DNA TGCGCCAGCAGCCCGATTTACGAGCAGTACTTC. This translates into CASSPIYEQYF.

This clonotype was counted between two and nine times. The chain links TRBV29-1 to TRBJ2-5; D unresolved. This CDR3 comprises 10 residues. The ends were cut back, 5 bases at V and 4 bases at J, with 5 bases in the middle. Germline CDR1 SQVTM, CDR2 ANQGSEA. The CDR3 bases are TGCAGCGTTCTGATAGAGACCCAGTACTTC. As protein: CSVLIETQYF.

This clonotype has a handful of counts. This chain joins TRBV2 and TRBJ1-2; D gene ambiguous. Looked up from germline, CDR1 is SNHLY and CDR2 is FYNNEI. V shed 8 bases and J shed 4 bases, with 17 bases lying between them. CDR3 length: 14 amino acids. The CDR3 loop reads CASSPQETRYGYTF. The CDR3 coding sequence is TGTGCCAGCTCCCCCCAAGAAACCCGCTATGGCTACACCTTC.

This rearrangement joins TRBV29-1 to TRBJ2-3, with D tentatively TRBD1 (5 bases). The ends were cut back, 4 bases at V and 11 bases at J, with 10 bases in the middle. CDR3 length: 10 amino acids. Germline-derived CDR1 and CDR2 are SQVTM and ANQGSEA. CDR3: CSVGAGWQYF. DNA for the CDR3: TGCAGCGTTGGCGCAGGGTGGCAGTATTTT.

The chain employs TRBV13 and TRBJ2-7, with D perhaps TRBD1 or TRBD2 (6 bases each). Germline values: CDR1 PRHDT, CDR2 FYEKMQ (reference sequence). The V gene lost 6 bases and the J gene lost 4 bases, with 16 bases spanning the gap. This CDR3 region has 14 residues. The CDR3 reads CASSARGESYEQYF. The CDR3 nucleotides are TGTGCCAGCAGTGCAAGGGGGGAATCTTACGAGCAGTACTTC.

The V gene is TRBV19, the J gene TRBJ1-2; TRBD1 agrees at 7 bases. The CDR3 loop spans 14 amino acids. After removal of 4 bases from V and 8 bases from J, the junction contained 10 bases not matched to a gene. CDR1 is LNHDA, CDR2 SQIVND, per germline (reference sequence). The CDR3: CASSTATGLGGYTF. The DNA for the CDR3 is TGTGCCAGTAGTACCGCGACAGGGCTTGGCGGCTACACCTTC.

This clonotype has just one count. The V and J genes are TRBV7-2 and TRBJ2-5, with 8 bases fitting TRBD2. V trimming: 1 base; J trimming: 2 bases; junction bases outside the gene matches: 9. CDR3 length equals 17 residues. Germline V gene sequence: CDR1 SGHTA, CDR2 FQGNSA. The CDR3 protein is CASSLGSAGGIQETQYF. The CDR3 DNA sequence: TGTGCCAGCAGCTTAGGGTCCGCGGGGGGAATACAAGAGACCCAGTACTTC.

The table lists this clonotype with many counts. The chain combines TRBV13 with TRBJ2-2, with TRBD2 identical over 9 bases. The CDR3 extends over 17 amino acids. After removal of 5 bases from V and 3 bases from J, the junction contained 10 bases not matched to a gene. Germline assignment: CDR1 PRHDT and CDR2 FYEKMQ (reference sequence). This CDR3 reads CASSDRASGRHTGELFF. In nucleotides, the CDR3 is TGTGCCAGCAGCGATAGAGCCAGCGGGAGGCACACCGGGGAGCTGTTTTTT.

The chain combines TRBV10-3 with TRBJ2-7; D gene unclear. Germline V gene data show CDR1 as ENHRY and CDR2 as SYGVKD. Trimming removed 4 bases from V and 2 bases from J, with 12 bases in between. The CDR3 is 14 amino acids. As DNA, the CDR3 is TGTGCCATCAGTGGAGGCAGGATAACCTACGAGCAGTACTTC. Translated, it gives CAISGGRITYEQYF.